The clone carrying this T cell receptor beta chain was observed once. What it binds is unknown. The data were obtained in a study of Ad26.COV2.S vaccination and SARS-CoV-2 variants. Study summary: Administration of Ad26.COV2.S was intramuscular, either once or twice 56 days apart. Study findings and constraints: Among vaccine recipients, spike-specific TCR breadth exceeded that of placebo recipients.

Some clones are missing from TCRdb's copy, which holds only in-frame ones; the method was immunoSEQ multiplex PCR. The sample carries hundreds of thousands of clones, more than 80% recorded once. As for treatment: roughly 20 received Ad26.COV2.S at low or high dose, single or two shots; 5 received placebo; per-sample allocation not given. Repertoires come from day 63 after the first vaccine or placebo injection. Unmatched junction bases numbered 11, after V lost 3 bases and J lost 5 bases. Germline CDR1 reads SGDLS; CDR2 reads YYNGEE. The CDR3 loop spans 17 amino acids. The TCR was taken from a person between 18 and 59 years old who received the Ad26.COV2.S COVID-19 vaccine or a placebo. Sequences were derived from peripheral blood, sampled in a trial of Ad26.COV2.S vaccine versus placebo. The rearrangement uses TRBV9 and TRBJ2-2; 9 bases are shared with TRBD2. The CDR3 loop reads CASSGWLTSGPTGELFF. CDR3 DNA: TGTGCCAGCAGCGGCTGGTTGACTAGCGGTCCGACCGGGGAGCTGTTTTTT.